One T cell receptor (beta chain) is described in this entry. Its antigen is still unknown. Alongside a J-beta primer mix, a sample-barcoded 5' primer served in a second PCR lasting about 6 to 11 cycles. MiXCR, applied by TCRdb to the 5' RACE reads, yields one record per CDR3 protein. In the table there are around 750,000 distinct CDR3 sequences, roughly 50% of which are singletons. These data are taken from a study of blood T cells in healthy people across ages. Broader study findings: Diversity estimates drawn from one million T cells were deemed underestimates.

V was trimmed by 3 bases and J by 7 bases, leaving 13 bases between them. Looked up from germline, CDR1 is SEHNR and CDR2 is FQNEAQ (reference sequence). This CDR3 has 13 amino acids. This TCR was sampled from a man at least 80 years old in good health. The sample was blood. The V gene is TRBV7-9, the J gene TRBJ2-7, with D uncertain. CDR3: CASSFLEYGEQYF. In nucleotides, the CDR3 is TGTGCCAGCAGCTTTTTAGAGTATGGGGAGCAGTACTTC.